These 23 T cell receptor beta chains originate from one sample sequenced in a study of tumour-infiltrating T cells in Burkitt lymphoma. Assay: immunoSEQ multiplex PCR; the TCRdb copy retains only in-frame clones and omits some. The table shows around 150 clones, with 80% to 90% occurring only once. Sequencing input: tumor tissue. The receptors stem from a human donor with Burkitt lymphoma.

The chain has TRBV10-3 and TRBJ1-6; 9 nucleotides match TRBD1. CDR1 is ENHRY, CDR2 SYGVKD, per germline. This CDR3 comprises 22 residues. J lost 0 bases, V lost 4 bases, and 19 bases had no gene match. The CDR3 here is CAISGIPGQGANRLSYNSPLHF. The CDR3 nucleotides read TGTGCCATCAGTGGAATCCCGGGACAGGGAGCAAACAGGCTCTCCTATAATTCACCCCTCCACTTT.

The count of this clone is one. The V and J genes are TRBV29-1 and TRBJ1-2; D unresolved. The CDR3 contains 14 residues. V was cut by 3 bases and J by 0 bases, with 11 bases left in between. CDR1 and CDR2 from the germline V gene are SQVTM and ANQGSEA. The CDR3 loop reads CSVEGDSSNYGYTF. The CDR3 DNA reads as TGCAGCGTTGAGGGTGATAGTTCTAACTATGGCTACACCTTC.

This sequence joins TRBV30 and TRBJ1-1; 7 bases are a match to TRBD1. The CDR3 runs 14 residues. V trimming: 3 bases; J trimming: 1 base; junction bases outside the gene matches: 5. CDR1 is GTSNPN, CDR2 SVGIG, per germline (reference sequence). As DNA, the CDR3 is TGTGCCTGGAGGCCCGGGACAGAGAACACTGAAGCTTTCTTT. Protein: CAWRPGTENTEAFF.

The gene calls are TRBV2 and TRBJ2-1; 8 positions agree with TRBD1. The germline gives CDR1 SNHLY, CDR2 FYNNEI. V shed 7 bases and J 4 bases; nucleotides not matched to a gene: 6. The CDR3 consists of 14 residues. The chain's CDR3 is CASIGDRRYNEQFF. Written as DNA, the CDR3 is TGTGCCAGCATAGGGGACAGGAGATACAATGAGCAGTTCTTC.

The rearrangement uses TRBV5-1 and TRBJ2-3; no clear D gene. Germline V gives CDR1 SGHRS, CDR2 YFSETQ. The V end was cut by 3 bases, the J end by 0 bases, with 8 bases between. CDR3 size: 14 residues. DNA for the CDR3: TGCGCCAGCAGCTACAGACTCAGCACAGATACGCAGTATTTT. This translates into CASSYRLSTDTQYF.

CDR3 DNA: TGTGCCAGCAGCCCTGGTTCTTCGCCCTATGGCTACACCTTC. Protein product: CASSPGSSPYGYTF. The V and J genes are TRBV7-2 and TRBJ1-2; no reliable D call. Per germline, CDR1 SGHTA and CDR2 FQGNSA. V was shortened by 5 bases and J by 4 bases, with 14 bases between the two germline ends. The CDR3 totals 14 residues.

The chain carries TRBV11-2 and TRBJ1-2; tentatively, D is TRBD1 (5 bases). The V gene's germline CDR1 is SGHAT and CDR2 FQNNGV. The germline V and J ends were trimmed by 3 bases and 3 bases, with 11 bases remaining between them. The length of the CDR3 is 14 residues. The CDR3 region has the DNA TGTGCCAGCAGCTTGTCGACAGCCTACTATGGCTACACCTTC. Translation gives CASSLSTAYYGYTF.

For the CDR3, the DNA is TGTGCCACCAGCAGCCTGTTCCAGGGGAATTATGGCTACACCTTC. Translated: CATSSLFQGNYGYTF. The V and J genes are TRBV15 and TRBJ1-2, with D perhaps matching TRBD1 (6 bases). CDR3 length: 15 amino acids. With 3 bases removed from V and 5 bases from J, the gap between germline ends came to 16 bases. Germline CDR1 and CDR2: LNHNV and YYDKDF (reference sequence). Filled out from reference TRBV15 and TRBJ1-2, the complete variable domain reads DAMVIQNPRYQVTQFGKPVTLSCSQTLNHNVMYWYQQKSSQAPKLLFHYYDKDFNNEADTPDNFQSRRPNTSFCFLDIRSPGLGDTAMYLCATSSLFQGNYGYTFGSGTRLTVV.

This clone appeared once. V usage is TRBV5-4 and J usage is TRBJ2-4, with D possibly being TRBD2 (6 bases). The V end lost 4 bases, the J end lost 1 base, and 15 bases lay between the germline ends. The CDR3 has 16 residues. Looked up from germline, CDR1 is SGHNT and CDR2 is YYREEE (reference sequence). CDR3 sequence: CASSPGVGLAKNIQYF. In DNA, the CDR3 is TGTGCCAGCAGCCCGGGGGTGGGCTTGGCCAAAAACATTCAGTACTTC.

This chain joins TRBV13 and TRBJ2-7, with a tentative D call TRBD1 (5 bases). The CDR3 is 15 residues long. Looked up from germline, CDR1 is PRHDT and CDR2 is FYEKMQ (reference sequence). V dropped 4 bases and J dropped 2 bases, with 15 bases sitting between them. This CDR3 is CASSSSRQTPYEQYF. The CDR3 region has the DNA TGTGCCAGCAGCTCGTCTCGACAGACACCCTACGAGCAGTACTTC. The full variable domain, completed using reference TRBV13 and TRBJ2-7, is AAGVIQSPRHLIKEKRETATLKCYPIPRHDTVYWYQQGPGQDPQFLISFYEKMQSDKGSIPDRFSAQQFSDYHSELNMSSLELGDSALYFCASSSSRQTPYEQYFGPGTRLTVT.

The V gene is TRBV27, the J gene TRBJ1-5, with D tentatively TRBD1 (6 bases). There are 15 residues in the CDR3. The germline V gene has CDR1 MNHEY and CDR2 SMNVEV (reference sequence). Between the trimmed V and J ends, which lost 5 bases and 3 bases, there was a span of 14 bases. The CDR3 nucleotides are TGTGCCAGCAGTGCAATACAGGGCCCCAATCAGCCCCAGCATTTT. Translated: CASSAIQGPNQPQHF.

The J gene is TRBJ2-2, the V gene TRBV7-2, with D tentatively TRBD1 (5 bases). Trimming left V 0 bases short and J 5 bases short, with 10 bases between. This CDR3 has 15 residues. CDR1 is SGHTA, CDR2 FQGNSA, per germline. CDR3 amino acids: CASSLATRATGELFF. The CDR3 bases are TGTGCCAGCAGCTTAGCGACCAGGGCGACCGGGGAGCTGTTTTTT.

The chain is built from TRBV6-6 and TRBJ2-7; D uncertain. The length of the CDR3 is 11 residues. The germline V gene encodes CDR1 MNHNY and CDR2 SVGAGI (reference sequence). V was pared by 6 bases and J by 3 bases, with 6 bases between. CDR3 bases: TGTGCCAGCAGCGCCCTCTACGAGCAGTACTTC. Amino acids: CASSALYEQYF.

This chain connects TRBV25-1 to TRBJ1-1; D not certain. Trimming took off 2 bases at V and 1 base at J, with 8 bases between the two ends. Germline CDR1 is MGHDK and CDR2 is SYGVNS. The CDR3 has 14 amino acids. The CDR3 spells CASSEGLENTEAFF. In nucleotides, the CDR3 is TGTGCCAGCAGTGAAGGGTTGGAGAACACTGAAGCTTTCTTT.

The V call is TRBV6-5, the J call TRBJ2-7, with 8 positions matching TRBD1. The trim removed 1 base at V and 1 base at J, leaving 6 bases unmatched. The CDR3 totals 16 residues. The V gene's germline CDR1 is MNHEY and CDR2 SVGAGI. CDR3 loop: CASSYYSRTGSYEQYF. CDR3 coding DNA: TGTGCCAGCAGTTACTACTCCAGGACAGGGTCCTACGAGCAGTACTTC.

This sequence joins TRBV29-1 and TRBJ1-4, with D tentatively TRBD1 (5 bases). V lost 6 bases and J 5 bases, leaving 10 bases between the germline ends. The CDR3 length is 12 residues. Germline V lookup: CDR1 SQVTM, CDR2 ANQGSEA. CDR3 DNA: TGCAGCGTCGGACATTGGAATGAAAAACTGTTTTTT. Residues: CSVGHWNEKLFF.

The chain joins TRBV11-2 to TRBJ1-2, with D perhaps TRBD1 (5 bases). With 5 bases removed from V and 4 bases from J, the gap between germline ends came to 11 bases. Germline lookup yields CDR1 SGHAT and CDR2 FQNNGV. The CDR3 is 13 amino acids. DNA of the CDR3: TGTGCCAGCAGCCCGCGACAGCCCTATGGCTACACCTTC. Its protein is CASSPRQPYGYTF.

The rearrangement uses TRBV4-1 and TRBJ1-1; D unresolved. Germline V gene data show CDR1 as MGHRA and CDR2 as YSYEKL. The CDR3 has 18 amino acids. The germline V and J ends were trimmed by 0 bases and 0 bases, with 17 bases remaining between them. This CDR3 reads CASSQDRGERRMNTEAFF. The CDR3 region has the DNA TGCGCCAGCAGCCAAGATAGAGGAGAGAGGAGGATGAACACTGAAGCTTTCTTT.

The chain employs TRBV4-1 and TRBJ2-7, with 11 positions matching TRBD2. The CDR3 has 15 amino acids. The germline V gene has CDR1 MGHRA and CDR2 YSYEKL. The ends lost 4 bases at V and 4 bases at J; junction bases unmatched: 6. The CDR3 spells CASSPTTSGSYEQYF. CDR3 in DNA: TGCGCCAGCAGCCCTACTACTAGCGGGAGTTACGAGCAGTACTTC.

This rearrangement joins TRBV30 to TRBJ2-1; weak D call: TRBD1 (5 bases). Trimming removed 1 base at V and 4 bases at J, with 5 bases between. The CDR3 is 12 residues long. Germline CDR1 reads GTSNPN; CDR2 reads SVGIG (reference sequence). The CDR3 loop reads CAWSGTYNEQFF. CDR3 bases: TGTGCCTGGAGTGGGACATACAATGAGCAGTTCTTC.

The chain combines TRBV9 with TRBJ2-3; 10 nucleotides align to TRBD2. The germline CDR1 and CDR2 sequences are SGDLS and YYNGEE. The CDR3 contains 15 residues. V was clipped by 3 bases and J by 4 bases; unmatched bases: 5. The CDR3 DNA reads TGTGCCAGCAGCGCGAGCGGGAGGGCTGCAGATACGCAGTATTTT. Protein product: CASSASGRAADTQYF.

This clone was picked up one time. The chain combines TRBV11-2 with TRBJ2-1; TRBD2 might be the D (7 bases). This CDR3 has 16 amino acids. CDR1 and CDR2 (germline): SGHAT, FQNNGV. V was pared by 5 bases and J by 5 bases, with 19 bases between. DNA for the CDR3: TGTGCCAGCAGCCCGTCGCCGGGGGGCCTAGACAATGAGCAGTTCTTC. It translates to CASSPSPGGLDNEQFF.

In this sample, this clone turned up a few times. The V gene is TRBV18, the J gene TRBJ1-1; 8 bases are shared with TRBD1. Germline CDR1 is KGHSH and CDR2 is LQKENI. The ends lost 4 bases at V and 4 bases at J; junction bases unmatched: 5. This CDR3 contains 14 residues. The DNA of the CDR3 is TGTGCCAGCTCACAGGACAGGGCGGGCACTGAAGCTTTCTTT. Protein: CASSQDRAGTEAFF.